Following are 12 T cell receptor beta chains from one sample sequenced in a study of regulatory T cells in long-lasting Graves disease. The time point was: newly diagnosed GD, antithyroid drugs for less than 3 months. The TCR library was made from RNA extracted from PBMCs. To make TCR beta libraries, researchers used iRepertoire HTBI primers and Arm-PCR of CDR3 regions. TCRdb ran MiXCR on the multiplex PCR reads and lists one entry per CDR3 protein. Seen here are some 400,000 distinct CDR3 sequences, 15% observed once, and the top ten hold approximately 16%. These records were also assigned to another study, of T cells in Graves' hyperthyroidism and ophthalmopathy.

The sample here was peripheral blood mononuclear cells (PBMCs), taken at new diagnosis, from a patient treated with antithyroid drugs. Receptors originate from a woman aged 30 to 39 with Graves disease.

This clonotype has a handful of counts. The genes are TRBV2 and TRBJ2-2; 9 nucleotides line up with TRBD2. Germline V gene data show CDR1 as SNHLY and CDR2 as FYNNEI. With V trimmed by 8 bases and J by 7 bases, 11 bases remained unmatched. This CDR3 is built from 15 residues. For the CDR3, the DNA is TGTGCCAGCTCAAAAAGTAGCGGGAGTGTCGGGGAGCTGTTTTTT. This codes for CASSKSSGSVGELFF.

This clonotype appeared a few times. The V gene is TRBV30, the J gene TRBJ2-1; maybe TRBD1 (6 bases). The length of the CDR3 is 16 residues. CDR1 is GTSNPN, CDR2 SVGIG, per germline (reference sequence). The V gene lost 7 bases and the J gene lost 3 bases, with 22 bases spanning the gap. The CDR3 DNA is TGTGCCTCTATCCCTGTTTTTGGGGGCGGCTACAATGAGCAGTTCTTC. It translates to CASIPVFGGGYNEQFF.

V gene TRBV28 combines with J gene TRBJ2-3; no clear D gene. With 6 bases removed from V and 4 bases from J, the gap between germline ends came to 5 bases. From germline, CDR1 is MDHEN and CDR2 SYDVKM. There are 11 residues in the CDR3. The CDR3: CASRSPDTQYF. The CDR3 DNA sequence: TGTGCCAGCAGATCCCCAGATACGCAGTATTTT.

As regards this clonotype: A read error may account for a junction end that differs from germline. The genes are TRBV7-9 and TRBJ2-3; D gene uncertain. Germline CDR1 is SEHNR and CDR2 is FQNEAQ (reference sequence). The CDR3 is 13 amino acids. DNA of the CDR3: TGTGCCGGCAGGTCTACCTTCACAGATACGCAGTATTTT. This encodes CAGRSTFTDTQYF.

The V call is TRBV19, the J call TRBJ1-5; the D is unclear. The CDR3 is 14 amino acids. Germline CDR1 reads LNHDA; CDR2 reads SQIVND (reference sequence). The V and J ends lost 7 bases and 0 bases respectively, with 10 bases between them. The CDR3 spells CASTSSISNQPQHF. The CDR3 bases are TGTGCCAGTACCTCCTCCATTAGCAATCAGCCCCAGCATTTT.

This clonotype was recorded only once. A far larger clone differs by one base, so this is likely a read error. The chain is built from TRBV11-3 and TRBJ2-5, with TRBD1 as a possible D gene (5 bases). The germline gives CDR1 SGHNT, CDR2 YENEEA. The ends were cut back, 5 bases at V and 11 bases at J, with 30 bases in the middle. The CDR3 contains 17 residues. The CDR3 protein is CASSQGVAGWVGDEQYF. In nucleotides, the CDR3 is TGTGCCAGCAGCCAAGGGGTTGCAGGGTGGGTCGGCGATGAGCAGTACTTC.

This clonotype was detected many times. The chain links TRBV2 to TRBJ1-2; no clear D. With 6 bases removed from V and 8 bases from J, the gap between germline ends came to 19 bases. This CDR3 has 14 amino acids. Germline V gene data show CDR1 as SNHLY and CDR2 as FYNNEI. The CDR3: CASRRTVGIKGYTF. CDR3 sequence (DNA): TGTGCCAGCAGACGGACGGTCGGCATAAAGGGCTACACCTTC. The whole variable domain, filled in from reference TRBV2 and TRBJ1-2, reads EPEVTQTPSHQVTQMGQEVILRCVPISNHLYFYWYRQILGQKVEFLVSFYNNEISEKSEIFDDQFSVERPDGSNFTLKIRSTKLEDSAMYFCASRRTVGIKGYTFGSGTRLTVV.

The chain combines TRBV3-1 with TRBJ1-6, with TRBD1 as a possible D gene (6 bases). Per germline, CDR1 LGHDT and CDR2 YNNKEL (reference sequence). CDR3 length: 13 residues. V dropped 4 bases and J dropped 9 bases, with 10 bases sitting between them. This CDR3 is CASSLSGVSPLHF. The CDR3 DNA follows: TGTGCCAGCAGCCTTTCAGGGGTTTCACCCCTCCACTTT.

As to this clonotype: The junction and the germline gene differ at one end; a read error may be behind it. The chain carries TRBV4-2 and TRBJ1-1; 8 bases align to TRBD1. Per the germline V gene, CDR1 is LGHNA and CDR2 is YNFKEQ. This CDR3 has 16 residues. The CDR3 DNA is TGTGCCAGCGGCCAACAGGGGGTAGTTCTGAACACTGAAGCTTTCTTT. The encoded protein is CASGQQGVVLNTEAFF.

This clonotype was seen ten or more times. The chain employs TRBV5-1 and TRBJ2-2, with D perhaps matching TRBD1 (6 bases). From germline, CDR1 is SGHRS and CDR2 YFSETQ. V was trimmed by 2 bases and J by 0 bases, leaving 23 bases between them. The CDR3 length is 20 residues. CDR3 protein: CASSFFRTARSAANTGELFF. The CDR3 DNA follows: TGCGCCAGCAGCTTCTTTAGGACAGCTCGAAGCGCAGCGAACACCGGGGAGCTGTTTTTT.

Here the CDR3 DNA reads TGTGCCAGCAGCCCCTGGGGGGGGCTCACAGATACGCAGTATTTT. Amino acid sequence: CASSPWGGLTDTQYF. V gene TRBV14 combines with J gene TRBJ2-3, with a tentative D call TRBD2 (7 bases). The CDR3 loop spans 15 amino acids. CDR1 is SGHDN and CDR2 is FVKESK in the germline V gene. Trimming took 4 bases from V and 2 from J, leaving 13 bases between them.

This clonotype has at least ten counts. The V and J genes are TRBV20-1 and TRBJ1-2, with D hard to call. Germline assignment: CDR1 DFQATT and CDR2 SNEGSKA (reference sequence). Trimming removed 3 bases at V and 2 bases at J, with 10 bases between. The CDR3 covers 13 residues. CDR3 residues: CSARDGSNYGYTF. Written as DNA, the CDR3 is TGCAGTGCTAGGGACGGATCGAACTATGGCTACACCTTC.